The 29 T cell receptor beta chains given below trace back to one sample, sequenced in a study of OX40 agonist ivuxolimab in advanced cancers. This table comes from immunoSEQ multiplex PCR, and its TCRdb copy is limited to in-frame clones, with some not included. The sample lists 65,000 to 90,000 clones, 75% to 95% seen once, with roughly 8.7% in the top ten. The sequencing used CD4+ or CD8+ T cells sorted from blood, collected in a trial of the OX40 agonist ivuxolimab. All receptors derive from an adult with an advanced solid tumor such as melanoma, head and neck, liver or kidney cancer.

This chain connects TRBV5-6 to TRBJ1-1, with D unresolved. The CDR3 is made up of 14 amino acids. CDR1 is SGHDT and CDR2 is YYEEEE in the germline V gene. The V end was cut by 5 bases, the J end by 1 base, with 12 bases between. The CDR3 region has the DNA TGTGCCAGCAGTCTCTTTTGGGGGAACACTGAAGCTTTCTTT. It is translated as CASSLFWGNTEAFF.

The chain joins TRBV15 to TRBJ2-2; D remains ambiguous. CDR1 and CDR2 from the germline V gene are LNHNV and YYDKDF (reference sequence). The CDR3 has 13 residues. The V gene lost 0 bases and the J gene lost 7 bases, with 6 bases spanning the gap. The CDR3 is CATSRDPVGELFF. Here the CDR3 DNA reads TGTGCCACCAGCAGAGATCCCGTCGGGGAGCTGTTTTTT.

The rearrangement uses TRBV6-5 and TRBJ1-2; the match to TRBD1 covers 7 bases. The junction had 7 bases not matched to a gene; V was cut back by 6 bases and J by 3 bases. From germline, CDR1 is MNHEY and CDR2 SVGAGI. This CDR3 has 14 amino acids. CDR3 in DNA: TGTGCCAGCAGCAGAACAGGGGAGTACTATGGCTACACCTTC. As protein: CASSRTGEYYGYTF.

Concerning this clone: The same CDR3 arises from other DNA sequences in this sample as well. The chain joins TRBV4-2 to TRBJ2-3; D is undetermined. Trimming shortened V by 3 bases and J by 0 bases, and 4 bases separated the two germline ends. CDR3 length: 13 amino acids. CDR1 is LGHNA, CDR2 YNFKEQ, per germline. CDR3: CASSQDSTDTQYF. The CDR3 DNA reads TGTGCCAGCAGCCAGGATAGCACAGATACGCAGTATTTT.

This chain's CDR3 is CASSPQLEWTEAFF. For the CDR3, the DNA is TGCGCCAGCAGCCCCCAGCTTGAGTGGACTGAAGCTTTCTTT. The J gene is TRBJ1-1, the V gene TRBV4-3; D is unresolved. The CDR3 covers 14 residues. V was clipped by 4 bases and J by 5 bases, with 14 bases between them. Germline V gives CDR1 LGHNA, CDR2 YSLEER.

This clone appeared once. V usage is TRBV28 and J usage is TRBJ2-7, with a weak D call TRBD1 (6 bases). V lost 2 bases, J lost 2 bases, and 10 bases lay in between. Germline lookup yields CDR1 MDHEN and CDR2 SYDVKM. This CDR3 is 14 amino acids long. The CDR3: CASSLSPGAYEQYF. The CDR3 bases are TGTGCCAGCAGTTTAAGCCCAGGGGCCTACGAGCAGTACTTC.

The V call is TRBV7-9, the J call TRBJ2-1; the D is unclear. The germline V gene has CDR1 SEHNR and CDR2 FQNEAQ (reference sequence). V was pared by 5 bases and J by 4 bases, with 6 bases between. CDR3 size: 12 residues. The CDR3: CASSAEYNEQFF. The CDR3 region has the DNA TGTGCCAGCAGCGCCGAGTACAATGAGCAGTTCTTC.

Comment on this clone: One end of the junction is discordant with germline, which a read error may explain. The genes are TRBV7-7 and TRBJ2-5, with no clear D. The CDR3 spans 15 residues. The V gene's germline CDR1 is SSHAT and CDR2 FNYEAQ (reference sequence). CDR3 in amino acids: CASSLEGLVVETQYF. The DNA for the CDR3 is TGTGCTAGCAGCTTAGAAGGGTTGGTCGTAGAGACCCAGTACTTC.

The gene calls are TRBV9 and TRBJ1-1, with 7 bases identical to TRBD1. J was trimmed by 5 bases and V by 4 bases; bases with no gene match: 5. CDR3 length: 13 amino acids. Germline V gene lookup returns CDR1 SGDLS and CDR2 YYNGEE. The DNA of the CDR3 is TGTGCCAGCAGCTCATCACAGGGGACTGAAGCTTTCTTT. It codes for CASSSSQGTEAFF. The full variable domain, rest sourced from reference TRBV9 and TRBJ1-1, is DSGVTQTPKHLITATGQRVTLRCSPRSGDLSVYWYQQSLDQGLQFLIQYYNGEERAKGNILERFSAQQFPDLHSELNLSSLELGDSALYFCASSSSQGTEAFFGQGTRLTVV.

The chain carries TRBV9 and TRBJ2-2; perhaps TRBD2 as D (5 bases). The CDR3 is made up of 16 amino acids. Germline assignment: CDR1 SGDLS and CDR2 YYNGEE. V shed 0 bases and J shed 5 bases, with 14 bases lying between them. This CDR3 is CASSVGVGWRTGELFF. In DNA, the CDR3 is TGTGCCAGCAGCGTAGGGGTGGGGTGGAGGACCGGGGAGCTGTTTTTT.

CDR3 in amino acids: CASRERASTQDNEQFF. The CDR3 nucleotides read TGCGCCAGCAGAGAAAGGGCTAGCACTCAAGACAATGAGCAGTTCTTC. The chain uses TRBV4-1 and TRBJ2-1; possible D gene TRBD2, 5 bases. CDR3 length: 16 amino acids. Between the trimmed V and J ends, which lost 6 bases and 5 bases, there was a span of 20 bases. Germline CDR1 and CDR2: MGHRA and YSYEKL.

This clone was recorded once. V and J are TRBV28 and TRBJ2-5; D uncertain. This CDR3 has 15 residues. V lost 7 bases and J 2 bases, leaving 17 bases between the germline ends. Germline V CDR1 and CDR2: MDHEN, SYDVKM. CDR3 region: CASTVGAATQETQYF. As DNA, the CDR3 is TGTGCCAGCACCGTCGGCGCAGCAACTCAAGAGACCCAGTACTTC. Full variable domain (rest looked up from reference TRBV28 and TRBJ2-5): DVKVTQSSRYLVKRTGEKVFLECVQDMDHENMFWYRQDPGLGLRLIYFSYDVKMKEKGDIPEGYSVSREKKERFSLILESASTNQTSMYLCASTVGAATQETQYFGPGTRLLVL.

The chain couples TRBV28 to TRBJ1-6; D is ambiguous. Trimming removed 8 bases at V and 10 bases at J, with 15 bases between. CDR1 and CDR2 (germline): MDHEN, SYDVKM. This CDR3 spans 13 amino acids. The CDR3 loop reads CASQPLGPSPLHF. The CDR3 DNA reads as TGTGCCAGCCAGCCTTTAGGGCCCTCACCCCTCCACTTT.

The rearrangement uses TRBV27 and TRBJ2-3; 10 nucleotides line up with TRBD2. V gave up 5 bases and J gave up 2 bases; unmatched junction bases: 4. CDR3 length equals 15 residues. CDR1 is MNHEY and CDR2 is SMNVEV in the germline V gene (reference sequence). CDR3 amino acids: CASSQTSGFTDTQYF. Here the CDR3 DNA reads TGTGCCAGCAGTCAGACTAGCGGGTTCACAGATACGCAGTATTTT.

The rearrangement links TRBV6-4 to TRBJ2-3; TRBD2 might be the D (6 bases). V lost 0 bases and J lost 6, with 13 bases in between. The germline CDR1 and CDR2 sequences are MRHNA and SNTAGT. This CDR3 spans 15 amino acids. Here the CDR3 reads CASSDSGGESDTQYF. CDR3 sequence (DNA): TGTGCCAGCAGTGACTCGGGCGGGGAGTCGGATACGCAGTATTTT.

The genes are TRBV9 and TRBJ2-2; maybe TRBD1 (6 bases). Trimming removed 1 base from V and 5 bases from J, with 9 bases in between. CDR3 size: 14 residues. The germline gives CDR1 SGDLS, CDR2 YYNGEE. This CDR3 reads CASSVIQGTGELFF. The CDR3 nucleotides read TGTGCCAGCAGCGTAATACAGGGAACCGGGGAGCTGTTTTTT.

The chain's CDR3 is CSVVWGTIYF. Written as DNA, the CDR3 is TGCAGCGTTGTTTGGGGCACCATATATTTT. The chain links TRBV29-1 to TRBJ1-3; D uncertain. Per the germline V gene, CDR1 is SQVTM and CDR2 is ANQGSEA. Trimming shortened V by 4 bases and J by 9 bases, and 7 bases separated the two germline ends. The CDR3 is 10 amino acids.

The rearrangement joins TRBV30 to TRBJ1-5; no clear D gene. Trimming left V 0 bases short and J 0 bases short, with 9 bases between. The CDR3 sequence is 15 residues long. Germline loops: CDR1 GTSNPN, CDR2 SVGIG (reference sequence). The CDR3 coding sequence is TGTGCCTGGAGTGTCTCAGCCCTTAGCAATCAGCCCCAGCATTTT. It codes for CAWSVSALSNQPQHF.

This CDR3 is CASSLTGGSYGYTF. The CDR3 region has the DNA TGTGCCAGTAGTTTAACAGGGGGAAGCTATGGCTACACCTTC. The gene calls are TRBV19 and TRBJ1-2; 8 nucleotides agree with TRBD1. This CDR3 region has 14 residues. The germline gives CDR1 LNHDA, CDR2 SQIVND (reference sequence). V was pared by 5 bases and J by 4 bases, with 6 bases of the junction left unmatched.

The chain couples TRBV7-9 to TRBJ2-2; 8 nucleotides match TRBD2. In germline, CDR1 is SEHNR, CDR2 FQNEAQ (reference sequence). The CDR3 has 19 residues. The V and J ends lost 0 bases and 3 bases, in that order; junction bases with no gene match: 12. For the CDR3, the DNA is TGTGCCAGCAGCTTAGCGGCAGGACTAGCAGGAAGGTACACCGGGGAGCTGTTTTTT. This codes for CASSLAAGLAGRYTGELFF.

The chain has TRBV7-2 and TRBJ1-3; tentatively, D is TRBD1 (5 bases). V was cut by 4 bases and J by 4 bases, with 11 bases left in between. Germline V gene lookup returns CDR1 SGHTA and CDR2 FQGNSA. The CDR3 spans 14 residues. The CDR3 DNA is TGTGCCAGCAGCTCGGCGGGGCTCGGAAACACCATATATTTT. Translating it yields CASSSAGLGNTIYF.

The chain's CDR3 is CASSQFSPGSATEAFF. CDR3 nucleotides: TGTGCCAGCAGCCAATTCTCCCCTGGGTCCGCCACTGAAGCTTTCTTT. The J gene is TRBJ1-1, the V gene TRBV16; no reliable D call. The CDR3 is 16 residues long. Trimming took 1 base from V and 4 from J, leaving 16 bases between them. Germline values: CDR1 KGHSY, CDR2 FQNENV. Full variable domain (outside the CDR3, taken from reference TRBV16 and TRBJ1-1): GEEVAQTPKHLVRGEGQKAKLYCAPIKGHSYVFWYQQVLKNEFKFLISFQNENVFDETGMPKERFSAKCLPNSPCSLEIQATKLEDSAVYFCASSQFSPGSATEAFFGQGTRLTVV.

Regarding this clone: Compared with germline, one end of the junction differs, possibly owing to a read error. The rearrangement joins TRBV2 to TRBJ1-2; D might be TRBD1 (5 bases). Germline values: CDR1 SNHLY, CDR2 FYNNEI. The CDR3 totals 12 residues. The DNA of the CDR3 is TGTGCCAGCAGTGTGGGGGGGACCAAAGTCTACTTC. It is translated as CASSVGGTKVYF.

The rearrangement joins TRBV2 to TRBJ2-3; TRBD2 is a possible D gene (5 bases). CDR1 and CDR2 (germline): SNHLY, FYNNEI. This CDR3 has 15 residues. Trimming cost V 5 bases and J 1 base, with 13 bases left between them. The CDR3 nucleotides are TGTGCCAGCAGTCCAACTAGTTTGGGCACAGATACGCAGTATTTT. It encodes CASSPTSLGTDTQYF.

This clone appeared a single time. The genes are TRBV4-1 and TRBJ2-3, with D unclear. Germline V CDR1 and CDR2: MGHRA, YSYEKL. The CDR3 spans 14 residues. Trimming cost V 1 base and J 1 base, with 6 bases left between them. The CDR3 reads CASSQGWGTDTQYF. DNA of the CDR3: TGCGCCAGCAGCCAAGGATGGGGCACAGATACGCAGTATTTT.

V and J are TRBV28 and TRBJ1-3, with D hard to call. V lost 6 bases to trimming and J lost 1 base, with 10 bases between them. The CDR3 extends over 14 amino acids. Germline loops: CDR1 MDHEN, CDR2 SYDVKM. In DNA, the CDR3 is TGTGCCAGCAGCGCCGGTGGGTCTGGAAACACCATATATTTT. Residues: CASSAGGSGNTIYF.

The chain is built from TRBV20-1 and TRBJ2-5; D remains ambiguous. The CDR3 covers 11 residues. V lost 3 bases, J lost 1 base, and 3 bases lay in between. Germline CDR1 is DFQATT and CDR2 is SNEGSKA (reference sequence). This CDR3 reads CSARIQETQYF. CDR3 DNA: TGCAGTGCTAGGATCCAAGAGACCCAGTACTTC.

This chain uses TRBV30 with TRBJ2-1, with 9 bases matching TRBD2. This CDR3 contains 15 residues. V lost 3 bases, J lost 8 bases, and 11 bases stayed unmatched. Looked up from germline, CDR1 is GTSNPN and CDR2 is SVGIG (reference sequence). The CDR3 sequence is CAWSLAGGPGDEQFF. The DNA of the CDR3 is TGTGCCTGGAGCCTCGCGGGGGGGCCTGGCGATGAGCAGTTCTTC. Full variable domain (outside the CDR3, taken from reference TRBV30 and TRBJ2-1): SQTIHQWPATLVQPVGSPLSLECTVEGTSNPNLYWYRQAAGRGLQLLFYSVGIGQISSEVPQNLSASRPQDRQFILSSKKLLLSDSGFYLCAWSLAGGPGDEQFFGPGTRLTVL.

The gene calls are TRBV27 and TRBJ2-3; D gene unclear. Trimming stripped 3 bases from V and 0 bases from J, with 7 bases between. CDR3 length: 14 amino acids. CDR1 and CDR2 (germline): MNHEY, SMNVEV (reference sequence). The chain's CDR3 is CASSLTTSTDTQYF. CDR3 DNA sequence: TGTGCCAGCAGTTTGACCACTAGCACAGATACGCAGTATTTT.